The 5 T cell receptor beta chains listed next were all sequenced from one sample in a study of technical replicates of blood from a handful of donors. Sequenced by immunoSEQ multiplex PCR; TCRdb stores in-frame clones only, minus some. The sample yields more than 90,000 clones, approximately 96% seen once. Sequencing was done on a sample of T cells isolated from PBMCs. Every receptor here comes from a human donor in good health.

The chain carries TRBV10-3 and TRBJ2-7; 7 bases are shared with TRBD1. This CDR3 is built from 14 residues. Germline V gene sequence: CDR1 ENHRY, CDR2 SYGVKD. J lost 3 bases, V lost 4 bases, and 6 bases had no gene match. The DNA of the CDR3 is TGTGCCATCAGTGGACTGACAGGGCTCTACGAGCAGTACTTC. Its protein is CAISGLTGLYEQYF.

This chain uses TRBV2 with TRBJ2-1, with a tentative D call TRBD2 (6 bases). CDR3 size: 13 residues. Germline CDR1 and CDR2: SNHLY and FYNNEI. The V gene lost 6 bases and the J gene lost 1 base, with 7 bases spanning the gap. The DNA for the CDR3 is TGTGCCAGCAGGGACTATTCCTACAATGAGCAGTTCTTC. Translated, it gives CASRDYSYNEQFF.

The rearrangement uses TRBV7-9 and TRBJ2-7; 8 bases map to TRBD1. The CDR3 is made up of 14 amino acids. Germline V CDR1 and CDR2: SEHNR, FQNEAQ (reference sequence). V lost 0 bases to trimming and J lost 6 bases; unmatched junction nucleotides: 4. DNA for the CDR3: TGTGCCAGCAGCTTAGCAGGACAGGGTATCGAGCAGTACTTC. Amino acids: CASSLAGQGIEQYF.

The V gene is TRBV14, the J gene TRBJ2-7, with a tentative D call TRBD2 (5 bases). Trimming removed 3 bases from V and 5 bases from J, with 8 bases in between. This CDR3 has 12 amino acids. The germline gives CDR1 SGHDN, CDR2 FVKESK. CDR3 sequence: CASSHGGHEQYF. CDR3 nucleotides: TGTGCCAGCAGCCATGGCGGGCACGAGCAGTACTTC.

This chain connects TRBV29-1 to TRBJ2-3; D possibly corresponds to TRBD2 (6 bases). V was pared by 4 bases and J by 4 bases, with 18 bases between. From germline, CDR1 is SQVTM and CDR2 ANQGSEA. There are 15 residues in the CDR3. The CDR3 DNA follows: TGCAGCGTTGTAAGCGCGAGGGAGGCGCCAGATACGCAGTATTTT. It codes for CSVVSAREAPDTQYF.